The present T cell receptor beta chain was sequenced within a study of T-cell reconstitution after alpha-beta-depleted transplantation in children. Study-wide points: T-cell numbers and diversity one year post-transplant derived largely from freshly generated T cells.

Trimming pared 2 bases from V and 5 bases from J, leaving 12 bases between. The CDR3 spans 14 residues. The TCRbeta library was prepared with unique molecular identifiers. TCRdb reprocessed the PCR reads via MiXCR and lists one record per CDR3 protein. The repertoire holds fewer than 750,000 distinct CDR3 sequences, over 25% seen once, with 35% to 40% in the top ten. This clonotype came up a few times. Its antigen is undetermined. The chain links TRBV12-3 or TRBV12-4 to TRBJ2-5; TRBD2 is a possible D gene (5 bases). This clonotype was sampled from a boy younger than two with Wiskott-Aldrich syndrome, due to receive a stem cell transplant. Sequences were derived from PBMCs, sampled before TCRalphabeta/CD19-depleted stem cell transplant. Here the CDR3 reads CASSLYGNGETQYF. CDR3 sequence (DNA): TGTGCCAGCAGTTTATACGGGAACGGCGAGACCCAGTACTTC.